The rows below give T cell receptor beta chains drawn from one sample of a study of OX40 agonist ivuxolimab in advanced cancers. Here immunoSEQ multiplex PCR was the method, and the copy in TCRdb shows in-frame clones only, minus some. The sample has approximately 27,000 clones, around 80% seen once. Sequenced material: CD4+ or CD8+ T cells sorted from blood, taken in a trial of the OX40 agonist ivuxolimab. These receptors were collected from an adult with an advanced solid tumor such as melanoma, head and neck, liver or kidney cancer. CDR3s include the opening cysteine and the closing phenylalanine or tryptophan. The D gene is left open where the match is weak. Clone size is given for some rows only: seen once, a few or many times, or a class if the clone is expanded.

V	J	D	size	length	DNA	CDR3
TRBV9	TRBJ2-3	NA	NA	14	TGTGCCAGCAGCGTAGAGGCGATTCTTGGTACGCAGTATTTT	CASSVEAILGTQYF
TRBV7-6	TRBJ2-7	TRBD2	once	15	TGTGCCAGCAGCCTACTAGCGGGGGGACGTGATGAGCAGTACTTC	CASSLLAGGRDEQYF
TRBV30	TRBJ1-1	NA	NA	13	TGTGCCTGGAGTGTACGGAGCCCAACAGAAGCTTTCTTT	CAWSVRSPTEAFF
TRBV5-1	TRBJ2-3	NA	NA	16	TGCGCCAGCAGCTTGGAGTCCGGAGGCTGGACAGATACGCAGTATTTT	CASSLESGGWTDTQYF
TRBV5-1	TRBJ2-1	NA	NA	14	TGCGCCAGCAGCACCGCCCCCCCGAGTTGGGAGCAGTTCTTC	CASSTAPPSWEQFF
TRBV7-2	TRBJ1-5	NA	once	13	TGTGCCAGCAGCTTAGACGGCAATCAGCCCCAGCATTTT	CASSLDGNQPQHF
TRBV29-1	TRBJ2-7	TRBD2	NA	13	TGCAGCGTTGTTGGGCGGGGGGCCTACGAGCAGTACTTC	CSVVGRGAYEQYF
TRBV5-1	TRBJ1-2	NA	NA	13	TGCGCCAGCAGCTCTACGACAGGCTATGGCTACACCTTC	CASSSTTGYGYTF
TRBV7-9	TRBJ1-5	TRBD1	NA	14	TGTGCCAGCAGCTCCGGGACAGGGTTTCAGCCCCAGCATTTT	CASSSGTGFQPQHF
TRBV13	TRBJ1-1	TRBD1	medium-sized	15	TGTGCCAGCAGCTTAGCTGGACAGGGGAGTACTGAAGCTTTCTTT	CASSLAGQGSTEAFF
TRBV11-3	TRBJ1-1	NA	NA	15	TGTGCCAGCAGCCAAGAGTCGCAGGGAAACACTGAAGCTTTCTTT	CASSQESQGNTEAFF
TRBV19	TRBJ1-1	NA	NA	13	TGTGCCAGTAGTATTTCCTGGGCCACTGAAGCTTTCTTT	CASSISWATEAFF
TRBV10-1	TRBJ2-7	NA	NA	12	TGCGCCAGCAGCGACTACAGCTACGAGCAGTACTTC	CASSDYSYEQYF
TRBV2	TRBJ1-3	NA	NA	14	TGTGCCAGCAGTGAGGAGACACGCGGAAACACCATATATTTT	CASSEETRGNTIYF
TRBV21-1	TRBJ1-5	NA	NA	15	TGTGCCAGCGTCCCGGGACAGATTAGCAATCAGCCCCAGCATTTT	CASVPGQISNQPQHF
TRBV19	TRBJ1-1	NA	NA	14	TGTGCCAGTAAAGAGACAGTCATGAACACTGAAGCTTTCTTT	CASKETVMNTEAFF
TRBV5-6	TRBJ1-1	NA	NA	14	TGTGCCAGCAGCGCGGGACGGGGGAACACTGAAGCTTTCTTT	CASSAGRGNTEAFF
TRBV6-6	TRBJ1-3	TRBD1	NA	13	TGTGCCAGCAGTTTCAGGGGGGGAAACACCATATATTTT	CASSFRGGNTIYF
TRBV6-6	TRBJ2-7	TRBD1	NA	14	TGTGCCAGCAGTCAGGGGGTGGAGGAAGGCGAGCAGTACTTC	CASSQGVEEGEQYF
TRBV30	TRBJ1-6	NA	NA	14	TGTGCCTGGAGTGCAGGACGGGGCAATTCACCCCTCCACTTT	CAWSAGRGNSPLHF
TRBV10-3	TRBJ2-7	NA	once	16	TGTGCCATCAGTGGTCAGGCGGTTCCTACTTCGTACGAGCAGTACTTC	CAISGQAVPTSYEQYF
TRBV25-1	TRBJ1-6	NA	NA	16	TGTGCCAGCAGGGAAAACCTCTTCCACTATAATTCACCCCTCCACTTT	CASRENLFHYNSPLHF
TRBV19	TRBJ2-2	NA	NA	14	TGTGCCAGCGCGATGGGGGTGGACACCGGGGAGCTGTTTTTT	CASAMGVDTGELFF
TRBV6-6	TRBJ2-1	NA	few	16	TGTGCCAGCAGTTACGACGACAGCTCACGTTACAATGAGCAGTTCTTC	CASSYDDSSRYNEQFF
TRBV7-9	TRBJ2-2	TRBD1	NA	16	TGTGCCAGCAGCCAAACTAGACAGGGATGGGCCGGGGAGCTGTTTTTT	CASSQTRQGWAGELFF
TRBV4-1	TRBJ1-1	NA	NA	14	TGTGCCAGCACCCGGTTAGAGGCACGGAGTGAAGCTTTCTTT	CASTRLEARSEAFF
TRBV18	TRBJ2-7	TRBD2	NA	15	TGTGCCAGCTCAAGCACTAGCGGGGACCACTACGAGCAGTACTTC	CASSSTSGDHYEQYF
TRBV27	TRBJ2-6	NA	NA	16	TGTGCCAGCAGTTTGGCCCAACTCTCTGGGGCCAACGTCCTGACTTTC	CASSLAQLSGANVLTF
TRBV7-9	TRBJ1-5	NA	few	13	TGTGCCAGCAGCTTAAGAGGGGGTCAGCCCCAGCATTTT	CASSLRGGQPQHF
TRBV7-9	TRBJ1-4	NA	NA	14	TGTGCCAGCAGCTTTGTGGGGTCTAATGAAAAACTGTTTTTT	CASSFVGSNEKLFF
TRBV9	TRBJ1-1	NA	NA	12	TGTGCCAGCAGCGGCACCTACAGTGAAGCTTTCTTT	CASSGTYSEAFF
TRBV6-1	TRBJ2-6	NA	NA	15	TGTGCCAGCAGTGAAGAAGGGGCTGGGGCCAACGTCCTGACTTTC	CASSEEGAGANVLTF
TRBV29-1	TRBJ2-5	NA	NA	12	TGCAGCGTCGTGGGGCTCTTGGGGACCCAGTACTTC	CSVVGLLGTQYF
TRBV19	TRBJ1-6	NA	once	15	TGTGCCAGCCTGAACAGGGAGGCCTATAATTCACCCCTCCACTTT	CASLNREAYNSPLHF
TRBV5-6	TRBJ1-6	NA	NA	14	TGTGCCAGCAGCTTGGGACAGGCAAATTCACCCCTCCACTTT	CASSLGQANSPLHF
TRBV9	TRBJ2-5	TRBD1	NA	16	TGTGCCAGCAGCGTAGCCTCGGACAGGGAGGCGGAGACCCAGTACTTC	CASSVASDREAETQYF
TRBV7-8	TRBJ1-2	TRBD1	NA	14	TGTGCCAGCAGCTCGGGACAGGCCCGCCTTGGCTACACCTTC	CASSSGQARLGYTF
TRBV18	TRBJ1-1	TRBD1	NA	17	TGTGCCAGCTCACCAGAGGGGGACAGGCCTATGAACACTGAAGCTTTCTTT	CASSPEGDRPMNTEAFF
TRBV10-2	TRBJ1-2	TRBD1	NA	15	TGCGCCAGCAGTGACAGGGGGCGGTCAGCCTATGGCTACACCTTC	CASSDRGRSAYGYTF
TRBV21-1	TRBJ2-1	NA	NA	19	TGTGCCAGCAGCAAAGCCCACGGCTCTCAGGGCAGCTCCTACAATGAGCAGTTCTTC	CASSKAHGSQGSSYNEQFF
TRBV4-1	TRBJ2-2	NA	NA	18	TGCGCCAGCAGCCAACCCCTGGGCCGGGACAAAAACACCGGGGAGCTGTTTTTT	CASSQPLGRDKNTGELFF
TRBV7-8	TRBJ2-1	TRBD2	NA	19	TGTGCCAGCAGCTTATGGGCCAGCGGGGGTTCAAGCTCCTACAATGAGCAGTTCTTC	CASSLWASGGSSSYNEQFF
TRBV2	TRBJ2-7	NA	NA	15	TGTGCCAGCAGCCCTCAGGAGTTCTTTACCTACGAGCAGTACTTC	CASSPQEFFTYEQYF
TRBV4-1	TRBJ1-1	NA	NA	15	TGCGCCAGCAGCCCCGGCGGGCGGGCGAACACTGAAGCTTTCTTT	CASSPGGRANTEAFF
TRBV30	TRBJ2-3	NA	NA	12	TGTGCCTGGGGGACCGTCATGGATACGCAGTATTTT	CAWGTVMDTQYF
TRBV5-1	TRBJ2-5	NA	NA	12	TGCGCCAGCAGCCTACCGACAGAGACCCAGTACTTC	CASSLPTETQYF
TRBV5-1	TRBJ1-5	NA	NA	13	TGCGCCAGCAGTCAGACAGGAGATCAGCCCCAGCATTTT	CASSQTGDQPQHF
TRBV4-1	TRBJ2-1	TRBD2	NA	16	TGCGCCAGCAGCCAAGAAAGGGGACTAGTTGAGAATGAGCAGTTCTTC	CASSQERGLVENEQFF
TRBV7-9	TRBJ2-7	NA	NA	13	TGTGCCAGCAGCTTACAGGGGTACGACGAGCAGTACTTC	CASSLQGYDEQYF
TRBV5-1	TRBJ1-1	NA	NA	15	TGCGCCAGCAGCTTGGAAAGTGCGGGGAACACTGAAGCTTTCTTT	CASSLESAGNTEAFF
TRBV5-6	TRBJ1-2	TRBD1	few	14	TGTGCCAGCAGCTTCGGACAGGTAGAAGGTTTGGTCACCTTC	CASSFGQVEGLVTF
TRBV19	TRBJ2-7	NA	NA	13	TGTGCCAGTAGTATAGAACAGTCCTACGAGCAGTACTTC	CASSIEQSYEQYF
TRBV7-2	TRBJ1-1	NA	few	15	TGTGCCAGCAGCTCAGGGACCGCCCGTGTTTATGAAGCTTTCTTT	CASSSGTARVYEAFF
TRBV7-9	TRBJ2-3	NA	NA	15	TGTGCCAGCAGCCCTAGCTGGGACACCACAGATACGCAGTATTTT	CASSPSWDTTDTQYF
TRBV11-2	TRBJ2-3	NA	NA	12	TGTGCCAGCAGCCCACCGGGAGATACGCAGTATTTT	CASSPPGDTQYF
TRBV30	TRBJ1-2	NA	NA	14	TGTGCCTGGAGTGTACGGGGAAAAGCGCATGGCTACACCTTC	CAWSVRGKAHGYTF
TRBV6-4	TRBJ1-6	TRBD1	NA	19	TGTGCCAGCACCCGAGCGGGAGGGGGCTTATGCTCCTATAATTCACCCCTCCACTTT	CASTRAGGGLCSYNSPLHF
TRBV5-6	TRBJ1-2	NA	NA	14	TGTGCCAGCAGCTTTCAGCGACAGGACTATGGCTACACCTTC	CASSFQRQDYGYTF
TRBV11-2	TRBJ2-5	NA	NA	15	TGTGCCAGCAGCTTAACATCCGGGCAACGAGAGACCCAGTACTTC	CASSLTSGQRETQYF